The T cell receptor beta chain under discussion was sequenced for a study of CD8 T cells in ankylosing spondylitis. Findings of the study overall: Blood from ankylosing spondylitis patients appeared to carry a characteristic roughly 8-variant TCR beta motif. Disease-linked clones, CD8+, were relatively rare in peripheral blood. The study looked at matched synovial fluid samples from ankylosing spondylitis patients. Disease-linked clones were reported to be significantly enriched there. Previous work reported some of these motif variants in the synovial fluid and blood of reactive arthritis.

The CDR3 is 15 residues long. V lost 3 bases and J lost 2; bases outside the gene matches: 4. Germline CDR1 and CDR2: KGHSH and LQKENI. Making the TCR beta libraries involved quantitative 5'-RACE with molecular barcodes. MiXCR, applied by TCRdb to the 5' RACE reads, yields one record per CDR3 protein. This sample carries about 390,000 distinct CDR3 sequences, more than 20% of them seen once, and the ten largest clones take about 17%. For this clonotype: What it recognizes is unknown.

The receptor's source is a male donor with ankylosing spondylitis. Sequencing was performed on blood, either unsorted or a sorted T cell fraction (not recorded which). The chain employs TRBV18 and TRBJ1-1; 9 nucleotides match TRBD1. The CDR3 DNA reads TGTGCCAGCTCACCCACGACAGGGGGTAACACTGAAGCTTTCTTT. Its protein product is CASSPTTGGNTEAFF. The entire variable domain, with the rest obtained from reference TRBV18 and TRBJ1-1, is as follows: NAGVMQNPRHLVRRRGQEARLRCSPMKGHSHVYWYRQLPEEGLKFMVYLQKENIIDESGMPKERFSAEFPKEGPSILRIQQVVRGDSAAYFCASSPTTGGNTEAFFGQGTRLTVV.